This TCR beta chain was found in a study of cytomegalovirus exposure and HLA in healthy donors. Study in general: Out of a few hundred genotyped donors, approximately 84% belonged to the Caucasian-associated ancestry cluster.

PCR primers comprised 60 Vbeta and 13 Jbeta primers. The method was immunoSEQ multiplex PCR; TCRdb's version includes in-frame clones alone and lacks a portion of them. The repertoire holds roughly 96,000 clones, with under 85% as singletons. Comment on this clone: What it recognizes is unknown.

Broader study findings: A later analysis found that most CMV-associated TCR beta chains appeared HLA-restricted. Serostatus for CMV was the only available immune exposure information. In a later analysis, TCR beta V- and J-gene trimming was associated with a missense DCLRE1C variant.

Trimming cost V 0 bases and J 9 bases; bases outside gene matches: 4. This CDR3 contains 13 residues. CDR1 and CDR2 (germline): LGHNA, YNFKEQ. This sequence was found in a woman between 70 and 85 years old in good health and CMV-seropositive. The specimen sequenced was PBMCs. The J gene is TRBJ1-1, the V gene TRBV4-2, with 7 bases lining up with TRBD1. The CDR3 coding sequence is TGTGCCAGCAGCCAAGATCGGAGGGGGCAAGCTTTCTTT. Protein: CASSQDRRGQAFF.